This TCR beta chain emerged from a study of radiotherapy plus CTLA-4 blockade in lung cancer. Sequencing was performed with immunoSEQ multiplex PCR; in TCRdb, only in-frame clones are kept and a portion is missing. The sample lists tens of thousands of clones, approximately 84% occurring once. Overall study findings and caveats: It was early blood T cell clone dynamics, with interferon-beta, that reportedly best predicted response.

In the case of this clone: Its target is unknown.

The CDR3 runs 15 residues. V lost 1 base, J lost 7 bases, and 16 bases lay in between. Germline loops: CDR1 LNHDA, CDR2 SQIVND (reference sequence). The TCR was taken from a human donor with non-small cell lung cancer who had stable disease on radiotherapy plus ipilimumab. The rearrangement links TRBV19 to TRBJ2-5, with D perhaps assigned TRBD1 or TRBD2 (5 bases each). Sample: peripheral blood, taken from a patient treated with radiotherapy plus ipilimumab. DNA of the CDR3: TGTGCCAGTAGTATAGTCCAGGGAACGAGGGGGACCCAGTACTTC. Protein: CASSIVQGTRGTQYF.